The sequence of this T cell receptor beta chain was determined in a study of blood T cell repertoires in COVID-19. Across the whole study: Sources were T cells, B-cell-depleted T cells, or PBMCs; the material itself was cDNA or gDNA.

Seattle's cohort entered during active infection and was followed longitudinally. Germline values: CDR1 MNHNS, CDR2 SASEGT. This CDR3 is 16 amino acids long. J gave up 0 bases and V 4 bases, and 7 bases lay outside the gene matches. Generated by immunoSEQ multiplex PCR, the TCRdb table keeps only in-frame clones and is missing some. Among around 460,000 clones listed, approximately 90% were seen once. The V gene is TRBV6-1, the J gene TRBJ2-3; the match to TRBD2 covers 7 bases. This TCR was recovered from a man between 18 and 35 years old with COVID-19, enrolled during active disease. The sample consisted of peripheral blood. The DNA for the CDR3 is TGTGCCAGCAGTGTCACACTAGCGCGGAGCACAGATACGCAGTATTTT. It codes for CASSVTLARSTDTQYF.